The 18 T cell receptor delta chains presented below share a single source sample, sequenced in a study of gamma-delta chains in newborns, infants, children. TCRdb reprocessed the reads through CATT. The table includes approximately 4,300 delta-chain clones, approximately 15% detected once. Sample: blood. Source of these receptors: a child who was a newborn, infant or young child, either healthy, febrile or measles-vaccinated (not recorded which).

Comment on this clone: A single base separates this from a much larger clone, so it may be a read error. This rearrangement joins TRDV1 to TRDJ1, with 9 positions matching TRDD3. The J gene, left out of TCRdb, was set here by checking the DNA against germline. The CDR3 is 23 amino acids. The ends lost 5 bases at V and 3 bases at J; junction bases unmatched: 31. The germline V gene has CDR1 TSWWSYY and CDR2 QGS. CDR3 sequence: CALGSAHQLAFGLYWGTSDKLIF. The CDR3 DNA reads as TGTGCTCTTGGGTCAGCTCACCAGCTCGCTTTCGGGCTTTACTGGGGGACCTCCGATAAACTCATCTTT.

This clone came up a few times. TCRdb pairs this DNA with a much larger clone's protein that differs at residue 5, likely a read error; the protein shown was translated from the DNA. V and J are TRDV2 and TRDJ1; 13 bases fit TRDD3. The CDR3 extends over 18 amino acids. Unmatched junction bases numbered 13, after V lost 3 bases and J lost 4 bases. Germline CDR1 reads GEAIGNYY; CDR2 reads EKD. CDR3 loop: CACDALEFTGGYGDKLIF. In nucleotides, the CDR3 is TGTGCCTGTGACGCCTTGGAATTTACTGGGGGATACGGCGATAAACTCATCTTT.

This clone ranks as medium-sized. CDR3 in DNA: TGTGCTCTTGGGGAAGGTCCCACATGTACTGGGGGATCCAAAGCCGATAAACTCATCTTT. Its translation is CALGEGPTCTGGSKADKLIF. The chain carries TRDV1 and TRDJ1; TRDD3 matches 10 bases. The junction had 18 bases not matched to a gene; V was cut back by 2 bases and J by 3 bases. This CDR3 has 20 residues. Germline CDR1 is TSWWSYY and CDR2 is QGS.

There are a few counts of this clone. The chain employs TRDV2 and TRDJ1; 11 bases agree with TRDD3. V dropped 3 bases and J dropped 2; count of bases not matched to a gene: 10. This CDR3 region has 17 residues. Germline lookup yields CDR1 GEAIGNYY and CDR2 EKD. Here the CDR3 DNA reads TGTGCCTGTGACCCCCTGGGGGATACCCTCCTTACCGATAAACTCATCTTT. Residues: CACDPLGDTLLTDKLIF.

This clone has only a few counts. Translating this DNA gives a protein that differs at residue 10 from the TCRdb one, which belongs to a much larger clone; a read error is likely, and the protein shown is this translation. This chain links TRDV2 with TRDJ3; a weak D match, TRDD3 (6 bases). Per the germline V gene, CDR1 is GEAIGNYY and CDR2 is EKD. The CDR3 sequence is 17 residues long. The DNA of the CDR3 is TGTGCCTGTGACAATACTGGGAGCTCCCGGGACACCCGACAGATGTTTTTC. This gives the protein CACDNTGSSRDTRQMFF.

The J segment was not called; the V segment is TRDV2; the table's D call of TRDD3 was not tested on the DNA. Per germline, CDR1 GEAIGNYY and CDR2 EKD. The CDR3 has 16 residues. The CDR3 loop is CAWDTMGEQKTDKIIF. The CDR3 DNA is TGTGCCTGGGACACGATGGGGGAACAAAAGACCGATAAAATCATCTTT.

A few counts support this clone. TCRdb assigns this DNA the protein of a much larger clone, which departs from its translation at residue 4; this likely reflects a read error, and the protein shown comes from translating the DNA. The chain combines TRDV2 with TRDJ3; 12 bases map to TRDD3. The germline V gene encodes CDR1 GEAIGNYY and CDR2 EKD. This CDR3 spans 18 amino acids. CDR3 bases: TGTGCCTGTGGCACCCTGGGGGATACGTCCTGGGACACCCGACAGATGTTTTTC. Translating it yields CACGTLGDTSWDTRQMFF.

A note on this clone: The protein that TCRdb holds for this DNA derives from a much larger clone and differs from the translated DNA at residue 15, which likely indicates a read error; the protein shown here is translated from the DNA. The rearrangement joins TRDV2 to TRDJ3; 9 bases map to TRDD3. Here the J gene came from matching the DNA to germline, since TCRdb omits it. This CDR3 contains 18 residues. Germline V gene data show CDR1 as GEAIGNYY and CDR2 as EKD. CDR3 bases: TGTGCCTGTGACACCGTGGGGGATAGCTCCTGGGACACCCGAAAGATGTTTTTC. Its protein product is CACDTVGDSSWDTRKMFF.

This clone is medium-sized in the sample. In the same sample, other DNA sequences code for this CDR3. This sequence joins TRDV2 and TRDJ1; 10 positions match TRDD3. Germline V lookup: CDR1 GEAIGNYY, CDR2 EKD. V was clipped by 0 bases and J by 1 base; unmatched bases: 10. This CDR3 comprises 18 residues. Here the CDR3 reads CACDTGVRGIRGTDKLIF. In DNA, the CDR3 is TGTGCCTGTGACACCGGGGTCCGGGGGATACGCGGCACCGATAAACTCATCTTT.

This clone showed up just a few times. Germline is not matched at one junction end, which may reflect a read error. The sample has other DNA sequences that encode this CDR3 too. This sequence joins TRDV2 and TRDJ2; D is possibly TRDD3 (5 bases). From germline, CDR1 is GEAIGNYY and CDR2 EKD. The CDR3 length is 15 residues. Here the CDR3 DNA reads TGTGCCTGCGACACGCTTGGGGATTTGACAGCACAACTCTTCTTT. The encoded protein is CACDTLGDLTAQLFF.

With regard to this clone: This may arise from a read error, as a much more abundant clone is one base away. The rearrangement joins TRDV2 to TRDJ3, with 7 bases identical to TRDD3. The J gene is absent in TCRdb and was assigned here via DNA matching to germline. The germline gives CDR1 GEAIGNYY, CDR2 EKD. CDR3 length equals 18 residues. CDR3 sequence (DNA): TGTGCCTGTGACACCGCGGGGATATACGGCTGGGACACCCGAAAGATGTTTTTC. Translated, it gives CACDTAGIYGWDTRKMFF.

This clone was observed a few times. A much more abundant neighbour one base away suggests this may be a read error. Different DNA sequences within this sample yield the same CDR3. The rearrangement joins TRDV2 to TRDJ3, with TRDD3 matching 12 bases. CDR1 is GEAIGNYY and CDR2 is EKD in the germline V gene. There are 21 residues in the CDR3. The CDR3 is CACDTVSTGGYSSWDTRQMFF. DNA for the CDR3: TGTGCTTGTGACACCGTTTCGACTGGGGGATACTCTTCCTGGGACACCCGACAGATGTTTTTC.

Concerning this clone: A read error likely explains this, since a far larger clone differs by one base. The sample has other DNA sequences that encode this CDR3 too. The gene calls are TRDV2 and TRDJ1, with a weak D call TRDD3 (6 bases). Between the trimmed V and J ends, which lost 3 bases and 5 bases, there was a span of 24 bases. Germline V CDR1 and CDR2: GEAIGNYY, EKD. The CDR3 totals 17 residues. CDR3 loop: CACDPVDRRRGSDKLIF. As DNA, the CDR3 is TGTGCCTGTGACCCGGTAGACCGTAGGAGGGGATCAGATAAACTCATCTTT.

This rearrangement joins TRDV2 to TRDJ1; D remains unclear. V dropped 3 bases and J dropped 2 bases, with 24 bases sitting between them. The CDR3 is 18 residues long. Per germline, CDR1 GEAIGNYY and CDR2 EKD. The CDR3 DNA reads as TGTGCCTGTGACTCGGTTTCCCCCGTAGGAGAAGGTACCGATAAACTCATCTTT. As protein: CACDSVSPVGEGTDKLIF.

In this sample, this clone turned up a few times. TCRdb shows a much larger clone's protein in place of this DNA's translation, and the two differ at residue 12, likely through a read error; the protein shown is translated from the DNA. The rearrangement links TRDV2 to TRDJ1; 7 nucleotides match TRDD3. CDR3 length: 19 amino acids. Trimming cost V 5 bases and J 0 bases; bases outside gene matches: 20. Germline V lookup: CDR1 GEAIGNYY, CDR2 EKD. The CDR3: CACVPLRTLLGGYTDKLIF. In nucleotides, the CDR3 is TGTGCCTGTGTCCCTCTTCGCACCCTGCTGGGGGGATACACCGATAAACTCATCTTT.

A remark on this clone: A read error is possible here, since a much larger clone lies one base away. V is TRDV2 and J is TRDJ3; 7 nucleotides match TRDD3. Matching the DNA to germline supplied the J gene, which TCRdb does not give. The CDR3 runs 20 residues. From germline, CDR1 is GEAIGNYY and CDR2 EKD. CDR3 nucleotides: TGTGCCTGTGACACGAACTGGGGATCAATGGTCTCCTGGGACACCCGAAAGATGTTTTTC. It yields the protein CACDTNWGSMVSWDTRKMFF.

This clone turned up a few times. This specimen includes other DNA sequences encoding the same CDR3. V gene TRDV2 combines with J gene TRDJ1; 8 bases fit TRDD3. The CDR3 is made up of 15 amino acids. Per the germline V gene, CDR1 is GEAIGNYY and CDR2 is EKD. The V gene end was trimmed by 3 bases and the J gene end by 0 bases; junction bases not matched to a gene: 5. As DNA, the CDR3 is TGTGCCTGTGACCTGTTGGGGGATTACACCGATAAACTCATCTTT. Its translation: CACDLLGDYTDKLIF.

Regarding this clone: This sequence may be a read error, since a much larger clone differs from it by one base. This specimen includes other DNA sequences encoding the same CDR3. The chain recombines TRDV2 with TRDJ3; 12 bases fit TRDD3. Germline loops: CDR1 GEAIGNYY, CDR2 EKD. J was trimmed by 1 base and V by 1 base; bases with no gene match: 10. This CDR3 contains 21 residues. The CDR3 nucleotides read TGTGCCTGTGACACTGTTTCGACTGGGGGATACTCTTCCTGGGACACCCGACAGATGTTTTTC. Translating gives CACDTVSTGGYSSWDTRQMFF.